This T cell receptor beta chain was found in a study of T cell repertoires in cytomegalovirus infection. One entry per CDR3 protein results from TCRdb running MiXCR on the reads. This sample has around 100,000 distinct CDR3 sequences, with 10% found just once. Remarks on this clonotype: Its antigen is still unknown.

The sample taken for sequencing was PBMCs, sequenced either directly or after in vitro stimulation (not recorded which). The sequence was collected from a human donor in good health (CMV status not recorded). Some clones in this sample may be carry-over from other donors' samples.

The DNA for the CDR3 is TGTGCCAGCAGACTGGGAGGGAGGCTCGACTATGAGCAGTTCTTC. Translated, it gives CASRLGGRLDYEQFF. The V call is TRBV11-2, the J call TRBJ2-1; TRBD2 agrees at 7 bases. The CDR3 runs to 15 residues. The V gene's germline CDR1 is SGHAT and CDR2 FQNNGV. The V gene end was trimmed by 6 bases and the J gene end by 8 bases; junction bases not matched to a gene: 13.